This T cell receptor (beta chain) was captured in a study of blood T cell repertoires in COVID-19. Whole-study context: PBMCs, B-cell-depleted T cells, or T cells were the source of the cDNA or gDNA that made up the material.

Germline CDR1 is SGHNT and CDR2 is YYREEE (reference sequence). The CDR3 is made up of 14 amino acids. Trimming at V came to 0 bases and at J to 6 bases, leaving 5 bases not matched to a gene. Original methodology: The authors estimated nucleated cell counts from reference gene primer amplification. Generated by immunoSEQ multiplex PCR, the TCRdb table keeps only in-frame clones and is missing some. V, J and clone size were drawn from that table, and D and trimming were deduced from the DNA. The profile shows about 250,000 clones, roughly 80% of them singletons. Only a few counts were recorded for this clone. Participants had their cohort set by participant-reported clinical history.

This rearrangement joins TRBV5-4 to TRBJ2-7; 8 bases agree with TRBD1. Sequences were obtained from PBMCs or T cells enriched from blood (not recorded which). This clonotype originated in a man aged 45-65 years who had recovered from COVID-19. CDR3 sequence: CASSLARGLGEQYF. Written as DNA, the CDR3 is TGTGCCAGCAGCTTGGCCAGGGGGCTTGGCGAGCAGTACTTC.